This T cell receptor (beta chain) appears in the sequencing data of a study of T cells of healthy individuals. The V end was cut by 5 bases, the J end by 3 bases, with 14 bases between. This CDR3 is 14 amino acids long. Germline loops: CDR1 SNHLY, CDR2 FYNNEI. Using its own MiXCR run on the 5' RACE reads, TCRdb lists one record per CDR3 protein. The sample yields some 85,000 distinct CDR3 sequences, around 5.1% seen once. The sample holds many counts of this clonotype. The rearrangement uses TRBV2 and TRBJ2-7, with a weak D call TRBD1 (5 bases). The receptor's source is a female donor in good health. The CDR3 loop is CASSSRQGSYEQYF. CDR3 coding DNA: TGTGCCAGCAGTTCAAGGCAGGGTAGCTACGAGCAGTACTTC.